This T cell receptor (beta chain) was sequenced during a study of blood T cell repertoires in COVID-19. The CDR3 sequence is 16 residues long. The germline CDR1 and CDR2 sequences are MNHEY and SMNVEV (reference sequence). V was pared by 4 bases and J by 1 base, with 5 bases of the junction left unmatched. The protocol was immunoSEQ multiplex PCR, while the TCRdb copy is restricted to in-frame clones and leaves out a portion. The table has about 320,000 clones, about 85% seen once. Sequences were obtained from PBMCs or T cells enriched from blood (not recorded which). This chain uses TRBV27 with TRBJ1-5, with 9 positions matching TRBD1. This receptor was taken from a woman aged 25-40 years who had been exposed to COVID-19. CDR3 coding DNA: TGTGCCAGCAGTTCCTCAACAGGGGGCAGCAATCAGCCCCAGCATTTT. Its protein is CASSSSTGGSNQPQHF.